The rows below give T cell receptor beta chains drawn from one sample of a study of T cells in Graves' hyperthyroidism and ophthalmopathy. TCRdb reprocessed the multiplex PCR reads with MiXCR, giving one entry per CDR3 protein. The data show about 290,000 distinct CDR3 sequences, about an eighth seen once. Material for sequencing was blood. Receptors were obtained from a woman aged 25 to 39 with Graves' hyperthyroidism that later progressed to Graves' ophthalmopathy. The CDR3 runs from the conserved cysteine through the conserved F or W. A D gene is named only where the DNA matches it firmly. Some rows mark clone size as missing; the rest say once, few, many or name a class of expanded clone.

.	many	TRBV20-1	TRBJ2-5	TGCAGTGCGTCCGACGAGACCCAGTACTTC	CSASDETQYF
.	many	TRBV7-3	TRBJ2-1	TGTGCCAGCAGCCCTCTAGACGGCGGGTACAATGAGCAGTTCTTC	CASSPLDGGYNEQFF
.	many	TRBV7-2	TRBJ1-1	TGTGCCAGCAGCCGCCGGGGAGGGGCCACTGAAGCTTTCTTT	CASSRRGGATEAFF
.	many	TRBV28	TRBJ2-5	TGTGCCAGGGCGACGGGACCCCAAGAGACCCAGTACTTC	CARATGPQETQYF
.	many	TRBV27	TRBJ2-1	TGTGCCAGCCGTGGAGGGCGTTCCTACAATGAGCAGTTCTTC	CASRGGRSYNEQFF
.	many	TRBV27	TRBJ1-5	TGTGCCAGCAGTTTGGGGTACGAGGGCCACAATCAGCCCCAGCATTTT	CASSLGYEGHNQPQHF
.	many	TRBV28	TRBJ2-2	TGTGCCAGCAGCTCCATTGGAGACACCGGGGAGCTGTTTTTT	CASSSIGDTGELFF
TRBD2	.	TRBV18	TRBJ2-1	TGTGCCAGCTCCGCCGGGACTAGCGGAGCCTATGCGCAGTTCTTC	CASSAGTSGAYAQFF
TRBD1	many	TRBV6-1	TRBJ2-5	TGTGCCAGCAGAGCGACAGGGATAAGGGAGACCCAGTACTTC	CASRATGIRETQYF
TRBD1	.	TRBV3-1	TRBJ1-2	TGTGCCAGCAGGAGGCAGGGGGCGGATGGCTACACCTTC	CASRRQGADGYTF
TRBD1	many	TRBV4-1	TRBJ1-1	TGCGCCAGCAGCCAAGGAAATCGACAGGGTAGGACTGAAGCTTTCTTT	CASSQGNRQGRTEAFF
TRBD1	many	TRBV6-1	TRBJ2-1	TGTGCCACCCAGGAGGACAGGGGGCCTTACAATGAGCAGTTCTTC	CATQEDRGPYNEQFF
TRBD1	.	TRBV19	TRBJ2-2	TGTGCCAGTAGTATCCTGGACAGGGGTAACGGGGAGCTGTTTTTT	CASSILDRGNGELFF
.	.	TRBV14	TRBJ2-1	TGTGCCAGCAGCCAAGATATTTATGAGCAAGTCTACAATGAGCAGTTCTTC	CASSQDIYEQVYNEQFF
.	.	TRBV4-3	TRBJ2-1	TGCGCCAGCAGCCAAGACAGTACGCCTGAGCAGTTCTTC	CASSQDSTPEQFF
TRBD2	few	TRBV11-2	TRBJ2-7	TGTGCCAGCAGCTTAGTGATTTCCCCTGTGCTGGGGACTAGCTCCTACGAGCAGTACTTC	CASSLVISPVLGTSSYEQYF
.	many	TRBV20-1	TRBJ1-1	TGCAGTGCTAGCAGGGGGAACACTGAAGCTTTCTTT	CSASRGNTEAFF
TRBD1	many	TRBV5-1	TRBJ2-5	TGCGCCAGCAGCCCCGAAAGGAACAGGGGGGAGACCCAGTACTTC	CASSPERNRGETQYF
.	many	TRBV11-2	TRBJ2-5	TGTGCCAGCAGCTTAGTATTTAGATCCTCCACAGGCCAAGAGACCCAGTACTTC	CASSLVFRSSTGQETQYF
.	many	TRBV27	TRBJ2-7	TGTGCCAGCAGTTTTTCCGCCATCAGGAACGAGCAGTACTTC	CASSFSAIRNEQYF
TRBD1	many	TRBV6-1	TRBJ1-5	TGTGCCAGCAGTTCGATTGGGGCAGGGGGTTCGAGCAATCAGCCCCAGCATTTT	CASSSIGAGGSSNQPQHF
TRBD1	.	TRBV19	TRBJ1-2	TGTGCCAGTACTCCACAGGGGAACTATGGCTACACCTTC	CASTPQGNYGYTF
.	few	TRBV15	TRBJ1-6	TGTGCCACCAGCAGAGACCTGCCTCCAGGGAACAAAGAGGATTCACCCCTCCACTTT	CATSRDLPPGNKEDSPLHF
TRBD1	many	TRBV20-1	TRBJ2-4	TGCAGTGCTAGAGCCCAGGGGACAGGGAACATTCAGTACTTC	CSARAQGTGNIQYF
TRBD1	.	TRBV5-1	TRBJ2-5	TGCGCCAGCAGCTTGCCCTGGGACAGGGGTGAGACCCAGTACTTC	CASSLPWDRGETQYF
.	many	TRBV6-1	TRBJ2-5	TGTGCCAGCGAGTTCAGGGTCGAACAAGAGACCCAGTACTTC	CASEFRVEQETQYF
.	many	TRBV14	TRBJ1-1	TGTGCCAGCAGCCAAGAGATCCGGAACACTGAAGCTTTCTTT	CASSQEIRNTEAFF
.	few	TRBV6-1	TRBJ2-7	TGTGCCAGCAGTCGTATATTAGCGGCTAAGAGGCACGAGCAGTACTTC	CASSRILAAKRHEQYF
TRBD2	many	TRBV28	TRBJ2-5	TGTGCCAGCAGTTTGTTGGCGGGAGACCAAGAGACCCAGTACTTC	CASSLLAGDQETQYF
.	few	TRBV20-1	TRBJ2-4	TGCAGTGCCTATCGGCAGGAGATGGGGGTGCCCAAAAACATTCAGTACTTC	CSAYRQEMGVPKNIQYF
TRBD2	many	TRBV27	TRBJ2-1	TGTGCCAGCAGGGGGCCAAAAACACTAGCGGGAGGTTTCAATGAGCAGTTCTTC	CASRGPKTLAGGFNEQFF
.	.	TRBV2	TRBJ2-2	TGTGCCAGCACCAAACAGGGATCGTCCGGGGAGCTGTTTTTT	CASTKQGSSGELFF
.	many	TRBV7-9	TRBJ1-1	TGTGCCAGCAGCTTAGTTGTTGGAGTTGAAGCTTTCTTT	CASSLVVGVEAFF
.	many	TRBV10-3	TRBJ2-2	TGTGCCACTGCAGGAGGGAAGGACGGGGAGCTGTTTTTT	CATAGGKDGELFF
TRBD1	many	TRBV12-5	TRBJ2-3	TGTGCTAGTGGTTTGGTACTCGGGGACAGGGGGCACACAGATACGCAGTATTTT	CASGLVLGDRGHTDTQYF
.	few	TRBV18	TRBJ1-1	TGTGCCAGCTCACCACCGGTAGGGGAAAGCTACACTTTCGAAACTTTCTTT	CASSPPVGESYTFETFF
TRBD2	many	TRBV27	TRBJ2-7	TGTGCCAGCAGAGACGGACTAGCGAGTACCTACGAGCAGTACTTC	CASRDGLASTYEQYF
.	many	TRBV28	TRBJ2-2	TGTGCCAGCAGTTGGGGGAATTGGGCCAAAAACACCGGGGAGCTGTTTTTT	CASSWGNWAKNTGELFF
TRBD1	many	TRBV3-1	TRBJ2-7	TGTGCCAGCAGCCGGGACAGGGGCCACGAGCAGTACTTC	CASSRDRGHEQYF
.	many	TRBV28	TRBJ1-2	TGTGCCAGCAGTTTACCCCAGGACTACGACAACCGTGGCTATGGCTACACCTTC	CASSLPQDYDNRGYGYTF
.	few	TRBV28	TRBJ2-7	TGTGCCAGCGGTAGGGTCCCTCCCTCCTACGAGCAGTACTTC	CASGRVPPSYEQYF
.	few	TRBV14	TRBJ2-2	TGTGCCAGCAGCCAAGATCTTTGGGACACCGGGGAGCTGTTTTTT	CASSQDLWDTGELFF
.	few	TRBV15	TRBJ2-7	TGTGCCACCAGCAGTACCGGGACCCCGGGGGAGCAGTACTTC	CATSSTGTPGEQYF
TRBD2	many	TRBV6-1	TRBJ2-7	TGTGCCAGCAGTGAAAATCTAGCGGGATACTACGAGCAGTACTTC	CASSENLAGYYEQYF
TRBD2	many	TRBV6-2/TRBV6-3	TRBJ2-7	TGTGCCAGCAGTTACTCGAGCATCCCGGGACTAGCGGGAGAGAAGTCCTACGAGCAGTACTTC	CASSYSSIPGLAGEKSYEQYF
.	.	TRBV5-1	TRBJ1-2	TGCGCCAGCAGCTCTGGGGACTATGGCTACACCTTC	CASSSGDYGYTF
.	many	TRBV27	TRBJ2-7	TGTGCCAGCAGTTTAACGGGACGGATGACCTACGAGCAGTACTTC	CASSLTGRMTYEQYF
.	many	TRBV27	TRBJ2-3	TGTGCCAGCAGTTTAGGTGGCCGCACAGATACGCAGTATTTT	CASSLGGRTDTQYF
TRBD2	many	TRBV2	TRBJ2-1	TGTGCCAGCTTACCCATAGCGGGCTCCTACAATGAGCAGTTCTTC	CASLPIAGSYNEQFF
.	many	TRBV7-2	TRBJ2-6	TGTGCCAGCAGCTTTAGTGCGAGAACTGGGGCCAACGTCCTGACTTTC	CASSFSARTGANVLTF
.	many	TRBV28	TRBJ1-5	TGTGCCAGCAGTGACCCCTTTATTCAGCCCCAGCATTTT	CASSDPFIQPQHF
TRBD1	many	TRBV28	TRBJ1-4	TGTGCCAGCAGTTCCACCTGGACAGGGTTTAATGAAAAACTGTTTTTT	CASSSTWTGFNEKLFF
.	many	TRBV15	TRBJ1-3	TGTGCCACCAGCAGAGAGGTGCAGCTCTACACTGGAAACACCATATATTTT	CATSREVQLYTGNTIYF
TRBD1	many	TRBV20-1	TRBJ2-5	TGCAGTGCTGGCCGGACAGGGGCGGGAGAGACCCAGTACTTC	CSAGRTGAGETQYF
TRBD1	.	TRBV6-5	TRBJ1-6	TGTGCCAGCAGTTACTCCTTTACAGGGGGACAGGGTTCACCCCTCCACTTT	CASSYSFTGGQGSPLHF
.	many	TRBV6-1	TRBJ1-6	TGTGCCAGCATGGCTGGGTCCAATAATTCACCCCTCCACTTT	CASMAGSNNSPLHF
.	many	TRBV9	TRBJ1-6	TGTGCCAGCAGCGCAAGTAGCATGGGGTTCCCCCTCCACTTT	CASSASSMGFPLHF
.	few	TRBV30	TRBJ2-3	TGTGCCTGGAGTGTCGGCACAGGGATTAACACAGATACGCAGTATTTT	CAWSVGTGINTDTQYF
.	few	TRBV19	TRBJ1-5	TGTGCCAGTAGTCTCCCGGGCAGGCATAATCAGCCCCAGCATTTT	CASSLPGRHNQPQHF